Listed below are T cell receptor beta chains from one sample, sequenced in a study of blood T cell repertoires in COVID-19. The data were produced by immunoSEQ multiplex PCR, yet TCRdb's version contains in-frame clones alone and is incomplete. The data hold around 300,000 clones, with approximately 89% observed a single time. Material for sequencing was peripheral blood. All receptors derive from a woman aged 25 to 39 with COVID-19, enrolled during active disease. CDR3s leave out the opening cysteine and the closing phenylalanine or tryptophan. The D gene is left open where the match is weak. Not every row has a clone size; where given, it reads once, few, many or a size class.

d_call | clone_size | v_call | cdr3_aa
- | - | TRBV19 | ASSSPGTEAF
TRBD1 | once | TRBV29-1 | SGGTGDTGELF
- | - | TRBV6-1 | ASSEQGRSDGYT
TRBD1 | - | TRBV5-4 | ASSPGTAGNTEAF
- | - | TRBV3-1/TRBV3-2 | ASSLSRERLF
TRBD1 | once | TRBV7-2 | ASSSSTGGAGGPTEAF
- | - | TRBV15 | ATSRDSWTAGNIYGNQPQH
- | - | TRBV27 | ASSFEGRTGNTIY
- | - | TRBV3-1/TRBV3-2 | ASSHQAYNSPLH
TRBD2 | - | TRBV9 | ASSVSGAGELF
TRBD1 | - | TRBV7-2 | ASRTGGTDTQY
- | - | TRBV7-9 | ASSLAAVETQY
- | once | TRBV30 | AWILGRGGYT
- | - | TRBV13 | ASSSLGPSGNTIY
- | - | TRBV6-2/TRBV6-3 | ASSLGLRTGELF
TRBD2 | - | TRBV2 | ASSDLRLAGGLAKETQY
- | - | TRBV7-2 | ASSLNRGYEKLF
TRBD2 | - | TRBV10-3 | AISSSGKETQY
- | - | TRBV28 | ASSSGQYQETQY
TRBD1 | - | TRBV6-5 | ASTAGTVSEAF
- | - | TRBV7-7 | ASSSGPRGSGNTIY
TRBD2 | once | TRBV11-2 | ASSPGLEETQY
TRBD2 | - | TRBV2 | ASSPSGLPPF
TRBD2 | - | TRBV6-2/TRBV6-3 | ASSKAGAFSGANVLT
TRBD1 | few | TRBV6-1 | ASSELDRDTEAF
- | - | TRBV15 | ATSSPHRAGVADTQY
- | - | TRBV27 | ASSGSLGGNEQF
TRBD2 | - | TRBV4-1 | ASSVTLAGGRRDTQY
- | - | TRBV2 | ASSERRREGSPLH
- | - | TRBV2 | ASRWGVPSEPQH
TRBD1 | - | TRBV6-6 | ASSPRRRDRQTGTNEKLF
- | - | TRBV7-2 | ASSPTGSGNTIY
- | - | TRBV7-9 | ASSLVSVGAQY
TRBD1 | - | TRBV19 | ASSQQGATNEKLF
- | - | TRBV24-1 | ATSDATTNYGYT
TRBD2 | - | TRBV7-2 | ASSKIKVSGGNHPDTQY
- | - | TRBV7-7 | ASSLGTQETQY
- | - | TRBV5-6 | ASSLRAKGINYGYT
TRBD2 | - | TRBV3-1/TRBV3-2 | ASSPGTKSEQY
- | - | TRBV15 | ATSRARIWNEQF
- | - | TRBV18 | ASSSTLNTEAF
- | - | TRBV5-1 | ASSLESPSLYEQF
- | - | TRBV19 | ASCGQMNTEAF
- | - | TRBV11-2 | ASSPRTNYNEQF
- | - | TRBV25-1 | ASRSTGVGGNTIY
- | few | TRBV12-2 | ASRLPLGTINQPQH
- | - | TRBV5-1 | ASSDWDEKLF
TRBD1 | - | TRBV5-8 | ASGRGQNYGYT
- | - | TRBV10-3 | AISLQGPNTEAF
- | - | TRBV28 | ASSITAVYGYT
- | - | TRBV10-3 | AISEGGTYDDYGYT
- | - | TRBV19 | ASSAQVDNEQF